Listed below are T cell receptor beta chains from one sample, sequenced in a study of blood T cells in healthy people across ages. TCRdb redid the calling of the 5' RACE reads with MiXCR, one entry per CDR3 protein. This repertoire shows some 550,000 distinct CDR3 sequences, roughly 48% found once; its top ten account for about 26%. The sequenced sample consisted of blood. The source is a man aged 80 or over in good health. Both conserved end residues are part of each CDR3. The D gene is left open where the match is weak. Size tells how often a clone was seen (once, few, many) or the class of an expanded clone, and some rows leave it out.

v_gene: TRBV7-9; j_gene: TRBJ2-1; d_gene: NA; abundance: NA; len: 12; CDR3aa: CASSGGANEQFF; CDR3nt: TGTGCCAGCAGCGGGGGGGCTAATGAGCAGTTCTTC
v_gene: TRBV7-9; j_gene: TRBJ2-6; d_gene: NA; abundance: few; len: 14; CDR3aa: CASSPLRGANVLTF; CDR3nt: TGTGCCAGCAGCCCCCTACGGGGGGCCAACGTCCTGACTTTC
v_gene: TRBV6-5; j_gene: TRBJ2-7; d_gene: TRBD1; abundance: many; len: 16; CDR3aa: CASSSDGTGNFYEQYF; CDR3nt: TGTGCCAGCAGTTCCGACGGGACAGGGAACTTCTACGAGCAGTACTTC
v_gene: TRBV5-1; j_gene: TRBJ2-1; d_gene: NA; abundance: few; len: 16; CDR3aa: CASSLVSGISYNEQFF; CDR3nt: TGCGCCAGCAGCTTGGTAAGCGGTATATCCTACAATGAGCAGTTCTTC
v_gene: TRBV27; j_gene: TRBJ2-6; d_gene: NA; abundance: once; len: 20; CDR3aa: CASSIHGQHQVPSGANVLTF; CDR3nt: TGTGCCAGCAGTATTCACGGACAGCACCAAGTACCTTCTGGGGCCAACGTCCTGACTTTC
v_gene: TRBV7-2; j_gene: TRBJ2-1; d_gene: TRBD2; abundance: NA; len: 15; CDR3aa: CASSPVRGGNNEQFF; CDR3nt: TGTGCCAGCAGCCCCGTGCGGGGGGGGAACAATGAGCAGTTCTTC
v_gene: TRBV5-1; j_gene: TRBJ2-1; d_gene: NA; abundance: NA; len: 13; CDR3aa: CASSLGSATEQFF; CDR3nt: TGCGCCAGCAGCTTGGGTTCAGCGACTGAGCAGTTCTTC
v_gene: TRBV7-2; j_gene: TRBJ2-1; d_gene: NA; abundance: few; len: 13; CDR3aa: CASSLTNYNEQFF; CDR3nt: TGTGCCAGCAGCTTAACTAACTACAATGAGCAGTTCTTC
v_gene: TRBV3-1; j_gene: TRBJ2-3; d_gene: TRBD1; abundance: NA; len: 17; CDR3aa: CASSQGIPGQSTDTQYF; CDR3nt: TGTGCCAGCAGCCAAGGTATCCCGGGACAGAGCACAGATACGCAGTATTTT
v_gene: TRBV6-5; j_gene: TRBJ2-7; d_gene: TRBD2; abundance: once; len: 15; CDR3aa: CASSYSASGRYEQYF; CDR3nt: TGTGCCAGCAGTTACTCGGCTAGCGGGAGGTACGAGCAGTACTTC
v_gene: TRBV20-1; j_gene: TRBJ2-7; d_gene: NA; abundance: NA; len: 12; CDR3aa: CSASTGNYEQYF; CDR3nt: TGCAGTGCTAGTACTGGAAACTACGAGCAGTACTTC
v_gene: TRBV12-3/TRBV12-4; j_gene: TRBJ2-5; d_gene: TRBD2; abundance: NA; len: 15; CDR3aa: CASSFGGTKEETQYF; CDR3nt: TGTGCCAGCAGTTTCGGAGGGACTAAAGAAGAGACCCAGTACTTC
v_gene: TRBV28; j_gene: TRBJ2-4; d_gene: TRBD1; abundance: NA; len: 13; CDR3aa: CASSLSGTVYRYF; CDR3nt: TGTGCCAGCAGTTTGTCCGGGACAGTGTATAGGTACTTC
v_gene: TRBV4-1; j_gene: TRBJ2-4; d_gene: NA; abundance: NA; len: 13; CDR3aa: CASSHEATYGQYF; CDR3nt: TGCGCCAGCAGCCATGAGGCCACCTACGGGCAGTACTTC
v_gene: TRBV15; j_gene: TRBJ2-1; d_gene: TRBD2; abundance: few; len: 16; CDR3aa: CATSRFSGSVYNEQFF; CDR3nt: TGTGCCACCAGCAGGTTTAGCGGGAGCGTCTACAATGAGCAGTTCTTC
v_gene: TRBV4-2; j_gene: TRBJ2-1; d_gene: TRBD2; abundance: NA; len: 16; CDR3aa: CASSAIAGAFYNEQFF; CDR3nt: TGTGCCAGCAGCGCTATAGCGGGAGCGTTCTACAATGAGCAGTTCTTC
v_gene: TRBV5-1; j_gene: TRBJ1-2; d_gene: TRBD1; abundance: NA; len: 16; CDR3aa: CASSRPGQGAIEGYTF; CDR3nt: TGCGCCAGCAGCCGCCCGGGACAGGGGGCGATTGAGGGCTACACCTTC
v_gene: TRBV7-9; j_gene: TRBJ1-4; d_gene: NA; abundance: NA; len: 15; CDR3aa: CASSLDGGGNEKLFF; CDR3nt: TGTGCCAGCAGCTTAGATGGCGGGGGAAATGAAAAACTGTTTTTT
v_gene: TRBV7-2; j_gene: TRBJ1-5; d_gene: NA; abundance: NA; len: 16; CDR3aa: CASSLNAVNSNQPQHF; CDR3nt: TGTGCCAGCAGCTTAAATGCGGTCAATAGCAATCAGCCCCAGCATTTT
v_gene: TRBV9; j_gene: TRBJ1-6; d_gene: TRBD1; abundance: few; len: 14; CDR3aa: CASSVAGGNSPLHF; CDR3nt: TGTGCCAGCAGCGTAGCAGGGGGGAATTCACCCCTCCACTTT